Here is one TCR beta chain with its context. The specificity of this receptor is unknown. No base quality information exists; no much larger clone differs at one position. Donors were a few dozen systemically healthy Caucasian individuals from Russia aged roughly 6 to 100 years. Approximately 9 milliliters of peripheral blood were collected from each donor into EDTA-treated Vacutainer tubes. PBMCs were isolated by Ficoll-Paque density-gradient centrifugation, with at least 6.5 million obtained per sample. Total RNA, at least 6 micrograms per sample, was extracted from PBMCs with Trizol reagent. Naive CD45RAhigh/CD27high T cell percentages were measured by flow cytometry on a PBMC aliquot from every donor. The data are from a study of blood T cells in healthy people across ages (dated by TCRdb to 2014 to 2015). About the investigation overall: Template switching captured roughly one uniquely barcoded TCR beta cDNA molecule per two T cells in model experiments. The study measured age-related changes in TCR beta repertoire diversity using deep sequencing normalized with unique cDNA molecular identifiers. Donors were grouped into four age groups: young (average 16 years), middle-aged (39), aged (around 60) and long-lived (just over 80). To avoid experimental bias, donors of different ages were distributed randomly across sequencing lanes. Two additional independent replicas of 1 million unique cDNA reads from the same blood draw were analyzed for two donors (one aged 18 to 30 and one aged 80 or older). General conclusions and limits of the study: As age increased, observed TCR beta diversity per million T cells dropped in a roughly linear way, and a significant reduction was already evident by age about 40. Estimates of total diversity based on one million sequenced T cells were regarded as lower bounds and as underestimates. Donor CMV infection status was unknown, potentially confounding age-related changes in expanded clonotypes. Observed TCR beta diversity correlated strongly with the percentage of naive T cells measured by flow cytometry. The long-lived group showed more naive CD4+ T cells, fewer expanded clones and increased TCR diversity than the aged group, suggesting age selection. Bulk unsorted PBMC profiling prevented conclusive comparison of naive and antigen-experienced compartments.

V is cut back by 5 bases and J by 1 base, with 6 bases in the junction unmatched. From the germline V gene, CDR1 is SNHLY and CDR2 is FYNNEI. The cysteine opens and the phenylalanine closes a CDR3 of 16 amino acids. The DNA shown is the 48-base CDR3, in frame from base 1. Libraries were made using 5' RACE. These reads were obtained on an Illumina HiSeq 2500. The second PCR ran for roughly 6 to 11 cycles and used a J-beta primer mix along with a sample-barcoded 5' primer. Each TCR beta cDNA molecule received a unique molecular identifier from a template-switch 5' adaptor carrying 12 random nucleotides. Each sample yielded at least 2.5 million CDR3-containing paired-end reads. First-strand cDNA synthesis was performed from all RNA using the Mint cDNA synthesis kit, with priming by a TRBC-specific oligonucleotide. All cDNA was treated with uracil-DNA glycosylase and then went through a first 18-cycle PCR with the universal primers M1SS and BC2_uni_R. Regarding the original processing steps: For normalization, 1 million high-quality reads were randomly selected from each sample, with every read carrying a distinct molecular identifier. Instead of being binned into consensus sequences, reads that shared molecular identifiers were thrown out. MiTCR, run with a Q25 quality threshold and the strictest error-elimination algorithm, handled CDR3 identification, clonotype clustering and error correction. Lower-bound total TCR beta diversity was estimated with a nonparametric unseen species model using Euler transformation. Clones were called with MiXCR by TCRdb after fastp trimmed the public reads at Q25, and only in-frame beta chains were retained. Merged by CDR3 protein, the rows form single entries marked with the most common genes and DNA. The V and J calls and clone size come from TCRdb's table, not from the authors' own analysis. The sample contains over 1,500,000 distinct CDR3 sequences, 40% to 55% of them found a single time. 2.1% of the sample belongs to the ten largest clones.

This TCR came from a woman aged 40 to 50 in good health. This sequence uses TRBV2 and TRBJ2-5, and TRBD2 aligns with 11 junction nucleotides. The specimen was blood. The CDR3 protein: CASSLAGGLFQETQYF. The DNA sequence reads TGTGCCAGCAGTCTAGCGGGGGGCCTATTCCAAGAGACCCAGTACTTC.